These 21 T cell receptor beta chains were sequenced from one sample in a study of blood T cell repertoires in COVID-19. Clones were read by immunoSEQ multiplex PCR, and TCRdb kept only the in-frame ones, dropping some. The profile shows a few hundred thousand clones, roughly 88% of them singletons. Sequencing was done on a sample of peripheral blood. The receptor source for this set is a man in his thirties or forties who had recovered from COVID-19.

The V call is TRBV30, the J call TRBJ2-3, with 9 bases identical to TRBD2. The CDR3 contains 19 residues. The V gene's germline CDR1 is GTSNPN and CDR2 SVGIG (reference sequence). After removal of 2 bases from V and 0 bases from J, the junction contained 15 bases not matched to a gene. The CDR3 DNA reads TGTGCCTGGAGTAATGGGTATAGCGGGGGAAAAGGGAGCACAGATACGCAGTATTTT. This gives the protein CAWSNGYSGGKGSTDTQYF.

This clone came up once. The rearrangement links TRBV7-9 to TRBJ1-5, with a tentative D call TRBD1 (5 bases). This CDR3 has 15 residues. CDR1 and CDR2 from the germline V gene are SEHNR and FQNEAQ (reference sequence). Trimming left V 6 bases short and J 6 bases short, with 18 bases between. The CDR3 reads CASSELREVVQPQHF. In DNA form, the CDR3 reads TGTGCCAGCAGTGAACTCAGGGAGGTAGTTCAGCCCCAGCATTTT. Drawing the rest from reference TRBV7-9 and TRBJ1-5, the complete variable domain is DTGVSQNPRHKITKRGQNVTFRCDPISEHNRLYWYRQTLGQGPEFLTYFQNEAQLEKSRLLSDRFSAERPKGSFSTLEIQRTEQGDSAMYLCASSELREVVQPQHFGDGTRLSIL.

The chain combines TRBV3-1 (or the pseudogene TRBV3-2) with TRBJ2-3; the match to TRBD2 covers 15 bases. V lost 1 base, J lost 4 bases, and 9 bases stayed unmatched. Germline lookup yields CDR1 LGHDT and CDR2 YNNKEL (reference sequence). The CDR3 loop spans 19 amino acids. The CDR3 DNA sequence: TGTGCCAGCAGCCAAGCTCTCCCCGGGACTAGCGGGGGGCCAGATACGCAGTATTTT. Protein sequence: CASSQALPGTSGGPDTQYF.

Here the CDR3 reads CASSQDSCQDRGYNEQFF. CDR3 DNA sequence: TGTGCCAGCAGCCAAGATAGCTGCCAGGACAGGGGCTACAATGAGCAGTTCTTC. V usage is TRBV3-1 (or the pseudogene TRBV3-2) and J usage is TRBJ2-1; the match to TRBD1 covers 9 bases. Trimming at V came to 0 bases and at J to 3 bases, leaving 9 bases not matched to a gene. The CDR3 consists of 18 residues. Germline CDR1 and CDR2: LGHDT and YNNKEL (reference sequence).

This rearrangement joins TRBV6-5 to TRBJ1-6, with 7 nucleotides matching TRBD1. V trimming: 11 bases; J trimming: 7 bases; junction bases outside the gene matches: 8. The CDR3 is made up of 13 amino acids. Germline V gives CDR1 MNHEY, CDR2 SVGAGI. This chain's CDR3 is CACCRDRNSPLHF. As DNA, the CDR3 is TGTGCCTGCTGCCGGGACAGAAATTCACCCCTCCACTTT.

This clone has more than one count but fewer than ten. The rearrangement links TRBV5-4 to TRBJ1-4; a possible D gene is TRBD1 (6 bases). Per the germline V gene, CDR1 is SGHNT and CDR2 is YYREEE (reference sequence). The CDR3 totals 15 residues. Between the trimmed V and J ends, which lost 3 bases and 8 bases, there was a span of 17 bases. The CDR3 nucleotides read TGTGCCAGCAGCTCGGAAAGCAGGGGTAGGGAAAAACTGTTTTTT. Translation gives CASSSESRGREKLFF.

The chain uses TRBV23-1 and TRBJ2-4; 7 bases map to TRBD1. TRBV23-1 carries the ORF label, with uncertain function. This CDR3 region has 16 residues. Trimming removed 4 bases from V and 3 bases from J; junction bases left unmatched: 9. CDR3 amino acids: CASSRPRGTIKNIQYF. The DNA for the CDR3 is TGCGCCAGCAGTCGCCCCAGGGGGACGATCAAAAACATTCAGTACTTC.

V is TRBV5-1 and J is TRBJ1-4, with TRBD1 identical over 7 bases. Germline V CDR1 and CDR2: SGHRS, YFSETQ. The CDR3 has 15 amino acids. V gave up 1 base and J gave up 1 base; unmatched junction bases: 1. CDR3 sequence: CASSLYRGTNEKLFF. In nucleotides, the CDR3 is TGCGCCAGCAGCTTGTACAGGGGAACTAATGAAAAACTGTTTTTT.

The genes are TRBV15 and TRBJ2-7; possibly TRBD1 for D (6 bases). The length of the CDR3 is 15 residues. V shed 1 base and J shed 0 bases, with 10 bases lying between them. Germline CDR1 and CDR2: LNHNV and YYDKDF (reference sequence). CDR3 nucleotides: TGTGCCACCAGCAGAGGTTGGGACAACTCCTACGAGCAGTACTTC. Amino acids: CATSRGWDNSYEQYF.

V gene TRBV19 combines with J gene TRBJ1-3; no reliable D call. The CDR3 has 15 residues. V lost 4 bases to trimming and J lost 0 bases, with 10 bases between them. Germline V CDR1 and CDR2: LNHDA, SQIVND (reference sequence). CDR3 loop: CASSTTSVSGNTIYF. The DNA of the CDR3 is TGTGCCAGTAGTACTACCTCTGTCTCTGGAAACACCATATATTTT.

This chain connects TRBV13 to TRBJ2-5; TRBD2 matches 11 bases. V was clipped by 2 bases and J by 5 bases; unmatched bases: 7. The CDR3 is 16 residues long. Germline V gene lookup returns CDR1 PRHDT and CDR2 FYEKMQ (reference sequence). The CDR3 region has the DNA TGTGCCAGCAGCTTATATAGCGGGGGGGCCGGTGAGACCCAGTACTTC. This translates into CASSLYSGGAGETQYF. Using reference TRBV13 and TRBJ2-5 for the parts outside the CDR3, the full variable domain is AAGVIQSPRHLIKEKRETATLKCYPIPRHDTVYWYQQGPGQDPQFLISFYEKMQSDKGSIPDRFSAQQFSDYHSELNMSSLELGDSALYFCASSLYSGGAGETQYFGPGTRLLVL.

The rearrangement joins TRBV5-1 to TRBJ1-6, with D unclear. The length of the CDR3 is 14 residues. Trimming pared 0 bases from V and 5 bases from J, leaving 6 bases between. CDR1 is SGHRS, CDR2 YFSETQ, per germline. In DNA form, the CDR3 reads TGCGCCAGCAGCTTGGGGCAAGATAATTCACCCCTCCACTTT. Translating gives CASSLGQDNSPLHF.

This clone showed up just a few times. V and J are TRBV11-2 and TRBJ1-5, with D perhaps matching TRBD1 (5 bases). This CDR3 is 15 amino acids long. Germline CDR1 SGHAT, CDR2 FQNNGV. The V end was cut by 4 bases, the J end by 1 base, with 11 bases between. Here the CDR3 reads CASSSFGGSNQPQHF. In DNA form, the CDR3 reads TGTGCCAGCAGCTCCTTCGGGGGGAGCAATCAGCCCCAGCATTTT.

This clone has just a few counts. The CDR3 DNA is TGTGCCCCAGGGGGCCGGGCACGTGAGCAGTACTTC. Its translation: CAPGGRAREQYF. V gene TRBV2 combines with J gene TRBJ2-7, with TRBD1 matching over 8 bases. V shed 11 bases and J 7 bases; nucleotides not matched to a gene: 10. This CDR3 is 12 amino acids long. CDR1 and CDR2 (germline): SNHLY, FYNNEI. Based on the CDR3 plus reference TRBV2 and TRBJ2-7, the full variable domain is EPEVTQTPSHQVTQMGQEVILRCVPISNHLYFYWYRQILGQKVEFLVSFYNNEISEKSEIFDDQFSVERPDGSNFTLKIRSTKLEDSAMYFCAPGGRAREQYFGPGTRLTVT.

The table lists this clone with a few counts. This chain uses TRBV6-5 with TRBJ1-4; D unclear. The V end was cut by 2 bases, the J end by 8 bases, with 18 bases between. This CDR3 spans 16 amino acids. Germline CDR1 is MNHEY and CDR2 is SVGAGI. The CDR3 nucleotides are TGTGCCAGCAGTTACGAGAGGTGGGAGGGCTCGGAAAAACTGTTTTTT. The encoded protein is CASSYERWEGSEKLFF.

Note on this clone: This sample also contains other DNA sequences that code for the same CDR3. The V and J genes are TRBV6-5 and TRBJ2-2; the D gene is possibly TRBD1 (6 bases). Germline CDR1 reads MNHEY; CDR2 reads SVGAGI. This CDR3 comprises 13 residues. With 6 bases removed from V and 4 bases from J, the gap between germline ends came to 9 bases. This CDR3 is CASSQQGTGELFF. CDR3 in DNA: TGTGCCAGCAGCCAACAGGGCACCGGGGAGCTGTTTTTT.

The chain carries TRBV30 and TRBJ1-2; 7 bases line up with TRBD1. CDR3 length: 12 residues. CDR1 is GTSNPN and CDR2 is SVGIG in the germline V gene (reference sequence). V dropped 4 bases and J dropped 2; count of bases not matched to a gene: 1. CDR3 loop: CAWKGANYGYTF. The CDR3 DNA reads as TGTGCCTGGAAGGGGGCCAACTATGGCTACACCTTC. Full variable domain (outside the CDR3, taken from reference TRBV30 and TRBJ1-2): SQTIHQWPATLVQPVGSPLSLECTVEGTSNPNLYWYRQAAGRGLQLLFYSVGIGQISSEVPQNLSASRPQDRQFILSSKKLLLSDSGFYLCAWKGANYGYTFGSGTRLTVV.

The CDR3 here is CASAFGSNEKLFF. CDR3 nucleotides: TGTGCTAGTGCCTTTGGCTCTAATGAAAAACTGTTTTTT. V is TRBV12-5 and J is TRBJ1-4; D uncertain. The CDR3 sequence is 13 residues long. The germline V gene encodes CDR1 LGHNT and CDR2 FRNRAP. V shed 7 bases and J shed 3 bases, with 9 bases lying between them.

This rearrangement joins TRBV6-1 to TRBJ1-2, with 9 bases lining up with TRBD1. Germline V CDR1 and CDR2: MNHNS, SASEGT. The V and J ends lost 6 bases and 0 bases, in that order; junction bases with no gene match: 2. The CDR3 contains 14 residues. The CDR3 coding sequence is TGTGCCAGCAGCCGGGACAGGGCTAACTATGGCTACACCTTC. It yields the protein CASSRDRANYGYTF.

The chain employs TRBV27 and TRBJ1-1; weak D call: TRBD1 (5 bases). CDR1 is MNHEY and CDR2 is SMNVEV in the germline V gene (reference sequence). V was clipped by 5 bases and J by 9 bases, with 16 bases between them. The CDR3 sequence is 13 residues long. The CDR3 is CASSDRGGQKAFF. For the CDR3, the DNA is TGTGCCAGCAGTGACAGAGGAGGGCAAAAAGCTTTCTTT.

This clone was counted once. The CDR3 loop is CASSLVLAGTDTQYF. CDR3 sequence (DNA): TGTGCCAGCAGCTTGGTGTTAGCCGGCACAGATACGCAGTATTTT. V gene TRBV5-6 combines with J gene TRBJ2-3; D is ambiguous. The V gene's germline CDR1 is SGHDT and CDR2 YYEEEE. The CDR3 totals 15 residues. Trimming removed 0 bases at V and 1 base at J, with 9 bases between. The full variable domain, with the rest looked up from reference TRBV5-6 and TRBJ2-3, is DAGVTQSPTHLIKTRGQQVTLRCSPKSGHDTVSWYQQALGQGPQFIFQYYEEEERQRGNFPDRFSGHQFPNYSSELNVNALLLGDSALYLCASSLVLAGTDTQYFGPGTRLTVL.